The sample holds many counts of the clone carrying this T cell receptor beta chain. This entry comes from a study of T cells in Graves' hyperthyroidism and ophthalmopathy. TCR beta CDR3 regions were amplified from RNA transcripts. In the first-round RT-PCR of the TCR CDR3, the HTBI primer set was used. TCRdb recomputed calls from the multiplex PCR reads with MiXCR, one row per CDR3 protein. The sample lists under 400,000 distinct CDR3 sequences, roughly 18% occurring once. This receptor was obtained from a woman aged 35 to 49 with Graves' ophthalmopathy. The sequencing input was blood.

This CDR3 reads CAWSVRGRISGNTIYF. CDR3 DNA sequence: TGTGCCTGGAGCGTACGTGGGCGAATCTCTGGAAACACCATATATTTT. The V call is TRBV30, the J call TRBJ1-3; D unclear. Per the germline V gene, CDR1 is GTSNPN and CDR2 is SVGIG (reference sequence). There are 16 residues in the CDR3. The V gene lost 3 bases and the J gene lost 0 bases, with 15 bases spanning the gap.